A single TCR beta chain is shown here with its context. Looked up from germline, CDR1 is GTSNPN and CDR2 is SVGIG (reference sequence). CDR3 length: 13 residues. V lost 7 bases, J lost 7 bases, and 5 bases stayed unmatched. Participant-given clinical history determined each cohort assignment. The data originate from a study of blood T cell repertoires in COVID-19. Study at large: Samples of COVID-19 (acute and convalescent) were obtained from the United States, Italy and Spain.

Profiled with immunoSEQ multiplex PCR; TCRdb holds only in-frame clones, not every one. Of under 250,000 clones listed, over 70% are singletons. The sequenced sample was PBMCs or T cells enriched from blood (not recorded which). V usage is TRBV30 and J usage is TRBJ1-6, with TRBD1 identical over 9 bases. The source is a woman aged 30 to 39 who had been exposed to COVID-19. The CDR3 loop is CASSGQGNSPLHF. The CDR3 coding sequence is TGTGCCTCCTCGGGACAGGGCAATTCACCCCTCCACTTT.